This TCR beta chain was captured by sequencing in a study of T cells after yellow fever vaccination. Findings of the study overall: Most clones from primary vaccination resurfaced after the booster (approximately 96% CD4, approximately 87% CD8).

The germline V gene has CDR1 MNHNS and CDR2 SASEGT. The CDR3 runs 14 residues. The ends lost 4 bases at V and 8 bases at J; junction bases unmatched: 8. This clonotype was picked up many times. The antigen is not known. TCRdb reprocessed the 5' RACE reads via MiXCR and lists one record per CDR3 protein. The data show nearly 70,000 distinct CDR3 sequences, 6.5% seen once. The sequence was obtained from a man younger than 35 who received the YFV17D yellow fever vaccine. Specimen: CD8+ T cells sorted from PBMCs, collected 45 days after the first yellow fever vaccination. The chain recombines TRBV6-1 with TRBJ2-5, with TRBD1 matching 9 bases. This CDR3 reads CASSVGQGLLTQYF. DNA of the CDR3: TGTGCCAGCAGTGTGGGACAGGGATTATTAACCCAGTACTTC.